This passage covers 21 T cell receptor beta chains from one sample sequenced in a study of T cell clonality in common variable immunodeficiency. Repertoires were generated with immunoSEQ multiplex PCR, while TCRdb's copy carries only in-frame clones and drops some. The sample presents 25,000 to 30,000 clones, none singletons. Overall study results and limits: Reportedly, TCR beta sequences from common variable immunodeficiency showed fewer deletions and N-nucleotide insertions.

No antigens are known for them. The specimen was peripheral blood mononuclear cells. The receptors stem from a human donor with common variable immunodeficiency.

This clone was observed at least ten times. The CDR3 is cut off 3 residues early in the read; its end comes from the germline J gene. This chain connects TRBV2 to TRBJ2-7; D assignment may be TRBD1 or TRBD2 (6 bases each). Per the germline V gene, CDR1 is SNHLY and CDR2 is FYNNEI. Trimming pared 6 bases from V and 4 bases from J, leaving 16 bases between. The CDR3 covers 14 residues. The CDR3 loop reads CASSAGQTVYEQYF. CDR3 DNA, as far as it was read: TGTGCCAGCAGCGCGGGACAAACAGTTTACGAG.

This clone appeared many times. The read ends 3 residues shy of where the CDR3 ends; the end is completed using the germline J gene. This chain joins TRBV18 and TRBJ2-7, with 8 nucleotides matching TRBD1. From germline, CDR1 is KGHSH and CDR2 LQKENI. There are 15 residues in the CDR3. The J segment lost 2 bases and the V segment lost 6 bases, leaving 9 bases of the junction unmatched. CDR3 protein: CASSTRTGSPYEQYF. The DNA read from the CDR3 is TGTGCCAGCTCCACCCGGACAGGGTCACCCTACGAG.

This clone was seen at least ten times. The observed sequence ends 3 residues before the CDR3 terminus, with the missing tail filled in from the germline J gene. The V call is TRBV19, the J call TRBJ2-2; D gene unclear. V lost 5 bases and J lost 1, with 5 bases in between. Germline V gene lookup returns CDR1 LNHDA and CDR2 SQIVND (reference sequence). This CDR3 comprises 13 residues. Incomplete CDR3 DNA: TGTGCCAGTAGTTATCTGAACACCGGGGAG. Amino acid sequence: CASSYLNTGE. Given in full, the CDR3 is CASSYLNTGELFF.

Many counts were recorded for this clone. The CDR3 end lies 3 residues beyond the end of the read and is filled in from the germline J gene. This sequence joins TRBV7-2 and TRBJ2-7; D perhaps matches TRBD1 (6 bases). The germline V gene has CDR1 SGHTA and CDR2 FQGNSA. V was cut by 5 bases and J by 3 bases, with 14 bases left in between. The CDR3 is made up of 14 amino acids. The CDR3 sequence is CASSPVTGLYEQYF. The DNA read from the CDR3 is TGTGCCAGCAGCCCAGTCACAGGGCTCTACGAG.

This clone appeared a few times. The read is 3 residues too short to cover the CDR3 end, so that end is filled in from the germline J gene. The chain carries TRBV6-1 and TRBJ1-6; no clear D gene. Per the germline V gene, CDR1 is MNHNS and CDR2 is SASEGT. Trimming took off 4 bases at V and 8 bases at J, with 18 bases between the two ends. CDR3 size: 16 residues. The CDR3 here is CASSVLLSLFDSPLHF. The part of the CDR3 DNA that was read is TGTGCCAGCAGTGTCCTCCTTAGTCTGTTCGATTCACCC.

A word on this clone: The read halts 3 residues ahead of the CDR3 end, with the missing end drawn from the germline J gene. Other DNA sequences in the same sample also yield this CDR3. The chain links TRBV2 to TRBJ2-3; D possibly corresponds to TRBD2 (5 bases). The CDR3 spans 14 residues. V lost 11 bases to trimming and J lost 6 bases, with 21 bases between them. In germline, CDR1 is SNHLY, CDR2 FYNNEI. The chain's CDR3 is CAAFRGSVDDTQYF. The sequenced part of the CDR3 DNA is TGTGCCGCATTTCGGGGTAGCGTGGATGATACG. Full variable domain (missing parts from reference TRBV2 and TRBJ2-3): EPEVTQTPSHQVTQMGQEVILRCVPISNHLYFYWYRQILGQKVEFLVSFYNNEISEKSEIFDDQFSVERPDGSNFTLKIRSTKLEDSAMYFCAAFRGSVDDTQYFGPGTRLTVL.

This clone was counted at least ten times. Coverage ceases 3 residues before the CDR3 finishes, and the germline J gene fills in the end. J is TRBJ1-5 and V is TRBV2; 9 bases align to TRBD1. Per germline, CDR1 SNHLY and CDR2 FYNNEI. The ends lost 6 bases at V and 3 bases at J; junction bases unmatched: 6. The CDR3 sequence is 15 residues long. The part of the CDR3 DNA that was read is TGTGCCAGCAGCGCGGACAGGGGATACAATCAGCCC. This encodes CASSADRGYNQP. The entire CDR3 sequence reads CASSADRGYNQPQHF.

This clone was found many times. The read is 3 residues too short to cover the CDR3 end, so that end is filled in from the germline J gene. V gene TRBV20-1 combines with J gene TRBJ1-5; possible D gene TRBD1, 6 bases. The germline V gene has CDR1 DFQATT and CDR2 SNEGSKA (reference sequence). The CDR3 covers 13 residues. Trimming removed 5 bases from V and 8 bases from J, with 16 bases in between. Here the CDR3 reads CSASPWGREPQHF. The CDR3 bases that were read are TGCAGTGCTTCCCCTTGGGGGCGGGAGCCC.

This clone was seen many times. The read terminates 3 residues ahead of where the CDR3 ends, so the germline J gene completes it. The chain joins TRBV2 to TRBJ1-1; D not certain. Germline-derived CDR1 and CDR2 are SNHLY and FYNNEI. The CDR3 covers 14 residues. CDR3 protein: CASSDSSRVLEAFF. The covered CDR3 bases are TGTGCCAGCAGTGACAGTAGCCGGGTTCTCGAA. The full variable domain, with the rest looked up from reference TRBV2 and TRBJ1-1, is EPEVTQTPSHQVTQMGQEVILRCVPISNHLYFYWYRQILGQKVEFLVSFYNNEISEKSEIFDDQFSVERPDGSNFTLKIRSTKLEDSAMYFCASSDSSRVLEAFFGQGTRLTVV.

Turning to this clone: The missing CDR3 end, 3 residues past where the read stops, is filled in from the germline J gene. The V gene is TRBV19, the J gene TRBJ1-2; D might be TRBD1 (6 bases). The CDR3 runs to 14 residues. Trimming shortened V by 3 bases and J by 4 bases, and 12 bases separated the two germline ends. Germline V gene data show CDR1 as LNHDA and CDR2 as SQIVND (reference sequence). CDR3 loop: CASSIPGTPYGYTF. The sequenced part of the CDR3 DNA is TGTGCCAGTAGTATCCCCGGGACACCCTATGGC.

In regard to this clone: The sequence runs out 3 residues before the end of the CDR3; the remainder is reconstructed from the germline J gene. The chain is built from TRBV7-6 and TRBJ2-3; TRBD2 matches at 10 bases. The germline V gene encodes CDR1 SGHVS and CDR2 FNYEAQ. This CDR3 has 17 residues. Trimming took 5 bases from V and 5 from J; bases not matched to a gene: 13. CDR3 in amino acids: CASSMKREGLGQDTQYF. Partial CDR3 DNA: TGTGCCAGCAGCATGAAGCGGGAGGGCCTAGGTCAAGATACG.

Note on this clone: The DNA ends 3 residues before the CDR3 does, and the rest of the CDR3 is filled in from the germline J gene. This sequence joins TRBV20-1 and TRBJ2-5, with 9 nucleotides matching TRBD1. The CDR3 is made up of 13 amino acids. The ends lost 4 bases at V and 5 bases at J; junction bases unmatched: 5. Germline-derived CDR1 and CDR2 are DFQATT and SNEGSKA (reference sequence). The sequenced CDR3 bases are TGCAGTGCTACGACAGGGGGGTTCGAGACC. Protein sequence: CSATTGGFET. The entire CDR3 protein is CSATTGGFETQYF.

This clone was counted at least ten times. Coverage ceases 3 residues before the CDR3 finishes, and the germline J gene fills in the end. J is TRBJ1-5 and V is TRBV18; D remains ambiguous. Germline CDR1 is KGHSH and CDR2 is LQKENI. There are 16 residues in the CDR3. Trimming took 2 bases from V and 0 from J, leaving 11 bases between them. Partial CDR3 DNA: TGTGCCAGCTCACCAGTCTCGGGTGATAGCAATCAGCCC. It specifies CASSPVSGDSNQP. The CDR3 in full is CASSPVSGDSNQPQHF.

This clone was seen at least ten times. The read is 3 residues too short to cover the CDR3 end, so that end is filled in from the germline J gene. The chain has TRBV7-9 and TRBJ1-1; no definite D call. CDR3 length: 11 amino acids. Per the germline V gene, CDR1 is SEHNR and CDR2 is FQNEAQ (reference sequence). Trimming stripped 2 bases from V and 5 bases from J, with 3 bases between. This CDR3 reads CASSLTTEAFF. The sequenced part of the CDR3 DNA is TGTGCCAGCAGCTTAACAACTGAA.

This clone was recorded many times. The read terminates 3 residues before the CDR3 end, so the remaining end is supplied by the germline J gene. The genes are TRBV19 and TRBJ2-3; 11 nucleotides line up with TRBD1. The CDR3 is 14 amino acids. Germline-derived CDR1 and CDR2 are LNHDA and SQIVND (reference sequence). V gave up 10 bases and J gave up 5 bases; unmatched junction bases: 8. The CDR3 reads CATDPGQGVDTQYF. CDR3 DNA, as far as it was read: TGTGCCACCGATCCGGGACAGGGGGTAGATACG. Together with reference TRBV19 and TRBJ2-3, the CDR3 gives the full variable domain: DGGITQSPKYLFRKEGQNVTLSCEQNLNHDAMYWYRQDPGQGLRLIYYSQIVNDFQKGDIAEGYSVSREKKESFPLTVTSAQKNPTAFYLCATDPGQGVDTQYFGPGTRLTVL.

There are many counts of this clone. Read sequence stops 3 residues before the CDR3 end, and the germline J gene provides the missing end. The chain carries TRBV20-1 and TRBJ2-1; no definite D call. The germline V gene encodes CDR1 DFQATT and CDR2 SNEGSKA (reference sequence). V dropped 3 bases and J dropped 0 bases, with 12 bases sitting between them. The CDR3 is 15 amino acids. The CDR3: CSASDSMSSYNEQFF. The CDR3 DNA, read in part, is TGCAGTGCTAGCGACTCGATGAGCTCCTACAATGAG.

In this sample, this clone turned up a few times. The CDR3 reads CASRKDRAIRANVLTF. The DNA read from the CDR3 is TGTGCCAGCAGGAAGGACAGAGCTATCAGGGCCAACGTC. The V and J genes are TRBV2 and TRBJ2-6, with D perhaps TRBD1 (6 bases). The DNA ends 3 residues before the CDR3 does, and the rest of the CDR3 is filled in from the germline J gene. CDR1 and CDR2 from the germline V gene are SNHLY and FYNNEI. Between the trimmed V and J ends, which lost 6 bases and 5 bases, there was a span of 17 bases. The CDR3 consists of 16 residues.

This clone was recorded at least ten times. The read terminates 3 residues ahead of where the CDR3 ends, so the germline J gene completes it. This chain connects TRBV29-1 to TRBJ2-2, with a weak D call TRBD2 (5 bases). The ends were cut back, 2 bases at V and 9 bases at J, with 10 bases in the middle. This CDR3 has 12 residues. CDR1 and CDR2 (germline): SQVTM, ANQGSEA. The sequenced part of the CDR3 DNA is TGCAGCGTTGAACTGCCGGGGAGGGAG. Encoded protein: CSVELPGRE. The CDR3 as a whole reads CSVELPGRELFF.

Remarks on this clone: The DNA ends 3 residues before the CDR3 does, and the rest of the CDR3 is filled in from the germline J gene. The genes are TRBV18 and TRBJ2-3; possible D gene TRBD1, 5 bases. The V end lost 1 base, the J end lost 4 bases, and 9 bases lay between the germline ends. This CDR3 region has 14 residues. The germline CDR1 and CDR2 sequences are KGHSH and LQKENI. CDR3 sequence reads: CASSPLGAPDTQYF. CDR3 DNA (partial): TGTGCCAGCTCACCACTAGGGGCCCCAGATACG.

On this clone itself: The read ends 3 residues early relative to the CDR3; the germline J gene fills the gap. The gene calls are TRBV2 and TRBJ2-7, with 10 bases that match TRBD2. The CDR3 has 15 residues. The ends lost 6 bases at V and 3 bases at J; junction bases unmatched: 8. The germline CDR1 and CDR2 sequences are SNHLY and FYNNEI. The CDR3 bases that were read are TGTGCCAGCAGGGGAGGCCAGCGGGAGGGCTACGAG. Its translation is CASRGGQREGYE. The CDR3 reads in full as CASRGGQREGYEQYF. Looking up the rest from reference TRBV2 and TRBJ2-7 gives the full variable domain: EPEVTQTPSHQVTQMGQEVILRCVPISNHLYFYWYRQILGQKVEFLVSFYNNEISEKSEIFDDQFSVERPDGSNFTLKIRSTKLEDSAMYFCASRGGQREGYEQYFGPGTRLTVT.

This clone was found a few times. CDR3 bases read: TGTGCCAGCAGCCCCAACCGGGGACAGGGGCCGGGGGCG. Translation: CASSPNRGQGPGA. The CDR3 in its entirety is CASSPNRGQGPGAQYF. The chain employs TRBV7-6 and TRBJ2-3; 10 nucleotides agree with TRBD1. The CDR3 goes on 3 residues after the read ends, and that part is filled in from the germline J gene. This CDR3 contains 16 residues. The germline CDR1 and CDR2 sequences are SGHVS and FNYEAQ.